This T cell receptor (beta chain) emerged from a study of blood T cell repertoires in COVID-19. About the research overall: From the United States, Italy and Spain came samples of acute and convalescent COVID-19. T cells, B-cell-depleted T cells, or PBMCs provided the cDNA or gDNA that served as material.

The CDR3 has 16 residues. Germline V gives CDR1 SGHRS, CDR2 YFSETQ. V lost 0 bases and J 1 base, leaving 11 bases between the germline ends. Under the authors' procedure: How many nucleated cells were present was estimated from reference gene primer amplification. Profiled with immunoSEQ multiplex PCR; TCRdb holds only in-frame clones, not every one. The DNA gave D and trimming, while V, J and clone size come from that table. The sample lists about 250,000 clones; roughly 86% were seen once. This TCR was sampled from a woman aged 60-75 years who had recovered from COVID-19. Sequenced: peripheral blood. The chain recombines TRBV5-1 with TRBJ1-3, with D perhaps matching TRBD1 (5 bases). The CDR3 DNA reads as TGCGCCAGCAGCTTGGGTTCGGGGACTTCTGGAAACACCATATATTTT. Amino acids: CASSLGSGTSGNTIYF.